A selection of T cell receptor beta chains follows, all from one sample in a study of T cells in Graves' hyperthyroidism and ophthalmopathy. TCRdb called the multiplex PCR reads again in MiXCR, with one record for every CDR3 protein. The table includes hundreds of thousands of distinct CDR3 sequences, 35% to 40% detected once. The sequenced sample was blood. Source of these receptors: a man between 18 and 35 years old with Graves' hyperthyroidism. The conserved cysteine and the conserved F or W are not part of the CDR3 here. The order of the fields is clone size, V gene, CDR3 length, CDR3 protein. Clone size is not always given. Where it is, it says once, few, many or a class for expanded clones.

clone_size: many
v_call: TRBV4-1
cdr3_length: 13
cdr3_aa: ASSQVGSVNSPLH

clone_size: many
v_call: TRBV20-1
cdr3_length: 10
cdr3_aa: SARQGAYGYT

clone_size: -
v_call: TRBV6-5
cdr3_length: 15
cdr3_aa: ASSYSTRQGYNQPQH

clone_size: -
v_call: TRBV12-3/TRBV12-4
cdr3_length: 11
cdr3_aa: ASSFIGTGGYT

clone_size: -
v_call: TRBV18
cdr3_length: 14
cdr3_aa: ASSSGGPYSNQPQH

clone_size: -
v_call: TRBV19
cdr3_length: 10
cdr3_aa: ASEQELYGYT

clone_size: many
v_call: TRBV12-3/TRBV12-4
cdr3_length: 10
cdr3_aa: ASSPGQREAF

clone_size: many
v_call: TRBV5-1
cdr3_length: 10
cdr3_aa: ASSLDQVEAF

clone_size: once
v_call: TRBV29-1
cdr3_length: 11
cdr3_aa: SVEVGDSEGQF

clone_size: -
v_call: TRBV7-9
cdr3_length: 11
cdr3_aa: ASSQDRAFEQY

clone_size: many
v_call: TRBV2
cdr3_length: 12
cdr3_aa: ATGGISSNQPQH

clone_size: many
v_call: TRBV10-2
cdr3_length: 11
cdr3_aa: ASSVVSGSPLH

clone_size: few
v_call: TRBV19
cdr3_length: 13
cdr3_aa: ASSSPPGGNTEAF

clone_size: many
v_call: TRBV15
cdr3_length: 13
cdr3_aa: ATSRAGQGNTEAF

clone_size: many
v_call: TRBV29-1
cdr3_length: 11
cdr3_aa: SVTIDRAYGYT

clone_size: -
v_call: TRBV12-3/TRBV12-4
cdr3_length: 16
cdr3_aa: ASSRDRASNSGANVLT

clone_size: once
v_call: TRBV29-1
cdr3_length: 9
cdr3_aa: SVWDAYGYT

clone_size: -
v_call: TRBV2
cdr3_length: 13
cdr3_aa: ASSARDVWGFGYT

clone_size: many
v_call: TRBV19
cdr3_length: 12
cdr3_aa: ATSAGAYSYEQY

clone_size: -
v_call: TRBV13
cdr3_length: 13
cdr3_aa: ASSLGLGAGTEAF

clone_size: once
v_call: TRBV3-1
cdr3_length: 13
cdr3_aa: ASSDREGMNTEAF

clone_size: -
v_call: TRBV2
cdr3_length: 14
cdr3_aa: ASTRGGNRNTGELF

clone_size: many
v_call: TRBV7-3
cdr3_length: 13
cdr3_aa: ASSPEHTGYYGYT

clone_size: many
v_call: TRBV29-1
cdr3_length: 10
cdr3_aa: SVGGGSYEQY

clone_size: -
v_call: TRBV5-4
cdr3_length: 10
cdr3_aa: ASSLGGAAQY

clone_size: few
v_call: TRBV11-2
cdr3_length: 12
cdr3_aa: ASSSRTNGNTIY

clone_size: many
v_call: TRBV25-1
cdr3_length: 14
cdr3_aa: ASSESTRGTQETQY

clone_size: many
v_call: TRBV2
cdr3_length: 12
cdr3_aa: ASSAGTGNQPQH

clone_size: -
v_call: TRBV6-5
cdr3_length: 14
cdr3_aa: ASSYGRGTVNTEAF

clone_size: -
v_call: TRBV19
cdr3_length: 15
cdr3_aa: ASSPLGTSGSTGELF